This TCR beta chain was identified during a study of patients and donors after allogeneic stem cell transplantation. This clonotype came up a few times. The CDR3 is 17 amino acids. TCRdb called the RT-PCR reads again in MiXCR, with one record for every CDR3 protein. The data show around 160,000 distinct CDR3 sequences, with approximately 30% seen just once and 2.5% to 3.5% held by the top ten. The TCR comes from a human donor who was either an allogeneic HSCT recipient or a stem cell or donor lymphocyte infusion donor (not recorded which). It is not recorded whose cells these are; they may come from a transplant donor. The sequencing input was blood, either unsorted or a sorted T cell fraction (not recorded which). The V gene is TRBV21-1, the J gene TRBJ1-5. TRBV21-1 is noted as a pseudogene. The CDR3, as DNA: TGTGCCAGCAGCAACCACAGATCCCTTGAGAGCAATCAGCCCCAGCATTTT. Its protein product is CASSNHRSLESNQPQHF.